The entry below describes one T cell receptor (beta chain). Its target antigen remains unknown. No clone much larger than this one lies a single base away; base qualities are absent. Looking up the germline V gene yields CDR1 LGHNA and CDR2 YNFKEQ. Its CDR3 holds 14 amino acids, cysteine through phenylalanine. Only the CDR3 DNA is retained, 42 bases long and in frame from the first base. V trim: 4 bases; J trim: 1 base; unmatched bases: 1. The immunoSEQ Assay, a bias-controlled multiplex PCR, was used to amplify TCRbeta CDR3 regions from genomic DNA. Concerning the study's data processing: The number of nucleated cells in each sample was estimated from the amplification of reference gene primers within the assay. To quantify the absolute abundance of each unique TCRbeta CDR3 rearrangement, sequence reads were collapsed and filtered. For each sample, productive Simpson clonality was calculated as the square root of Simpson's diversity index across productive rearrangements. The table comes from immuneACCESS by way of TCRdb, which keeps in-frame sequences with V and J called. Part of the clones is missing from these tables; in studies checked, under half for an unresolved V gene and the rest for unknown reasons. V and J calls and clone size come straight from that table; D and trimming were deduced from the DNA. Across this sample there are roughly 140,000 clones, with roughly 85% seen only once. The ten largest account for less than 10% of the sample.

The sample belongs to a study of blood T cell repertoires in COVID-19 (dated by TCRdb to about 2020). Some background on the complete study: Samples from collaborators originated in the United States, Italy and Spain and spanned both the acute and convalescent phases of COVID-19. The prospective study material was composed of cDNA or gDNA derived from T cells, B-cell-depleted T cells, or PBMCs. The dataset comprised deeply sampled blood TCRbeta repertoires from subjects exposed to, actively infected with, or recovered from COVID-19. The repertoires were made available in a free public database intended to serve as a resource for research on the immune response to SARS-CoV-2. Samples came from the ongoing ImmuneRACE study (first 160 participants) plus 1,254 subjects from 6 global collaborators. The sample metadata nearly always contained a de-identified subject ID, COVID-19 status, age in years and sex. Where available, HLA class I and class II types were taken from metadata supplied by the sample provider and were not determined by assay-based typing. The investigation overall reported the following: Clinical and demographic metadata were provided uncurated, with the amount varying by source and participant.

One collaborating source in Seattle enrolled patients during active infection and followed them longitudinally through the course of disease. Collaborating institutions collected whole blood in K2EDTA tubes following their own protocols. For TCRbeta analysis, collaborators shipped samples in one of three forms: frozen whole blood, isolated PBMCs, or DNA extracted from either of those sample types. Source material: peripheral blood. The receptor comes from a woman in her sixties with COVID-19, enrolled during active disease. The chain employs TRBV4-2 and TRBJ1-1; 9 central nucleotides agree with TRBD1. At the DNA level, the sequence is TGTGCCAGCAGCCCGGGACAGGGGAACACTGAAGCTTTCTTT. It is translated as CASSPGQGNTEAFF.